One sample yielded the 7 T cell receptor beta chains listed below, sequenced in a study of T-cell reconstitution after alpha-beta-depleted transplantation in children. Using unique molecular identifiers, the investigators prepared the TCRbeta library. TCRdb reprocessed the PCR reads with MiXCR, giving one entry per CDR3 protein. The sample holds a few hundred thousand distinct CDR3 sequences; 11% are singletons and the top ten take 4.5% to 7%. Here the sequenced sample was PBMCs from the stem cell graft donor, taken from the stem cell graft. All receptors come from a human donor who donated a stem cell graft to a child with acute myeloid leukemia.

The chain combines TRBV7-8 with TRBJ2-7; TRBD2 aligns across 9 bases. The CDR3 has 18 residues. J gave up 2 bases and V 7 bases, and 18 bases lay outside the gene matches. CDR1 SGHVS and CDR2 FQNEAQ come from the germline V gene. The CDR3 sequence: CASTPKPAGGLTTYEQYV. The CDR3 DNA sequence: TGTGCCAGCACCCCAAAACCAGCGGGGGGCCTTACAACCTACGAGCAGTACGTC.

This rearrangement joins TRBV12-3 or TRBV12-4 to TRBJ1-2; weak D call: TRBD1 (5 bases). This CDR3 contains 13 residues. The ends were cut back, 5 bases at V and 4 bases at J, with 11 bases in the middle. CDR3 bases: TGTGCCAGCAGTGAAGGGGTGGTCTATGGCTACACCTTC. As protein: CASSEGVVYGYTF.

CDR3 coding DNA: TGTGCCAGCAGTGTAGCGCTAGCGGGGGGGCCCGATGAGCAGTTCTTC. It specifies CASSVALAGGPDEQFF. The chain links TRBV25-1 to TRBJ2-1; 12 bases match TRBD2. The CDR3 is 16 amino acids. V lost 4 bases and J lost 8; bases outside the gene matches: 9. CDR1 MGHDK and CDR2 SYGVNS come from the germline V gene. The full variable domain, rest sourced from reference TRBV25-1 and TRBJ2-1, is EADIYQTPRYLVIGTGKKITLECSQTMGHDKMYWYQQDPGMELHLIHYSYGVNSTEKGDLSSESTVSRIRTEHFPLTLESARPSHTSQYLCASSVALAGGPDEQFFGPGTRLTVL.

Only one count was recorded for this clonotype. One end of the junction does not line up with germline, which may come from a read error. The genes are TRBV4-2 and TRBJ2-5; tentatively, D is TRBD2 (7 bases). CDR3 size: 17 residues. Germline V lookup: CDR1 LGHNA, CDR2 YNFKEQ. The CDR3 DNA reads TGTGCCAGCGGCCAAGATAGGGGGACTATACACCAAGAGACCCAGTACTTC. Translating it yields CASGQDRGTIHQETQYF.

This clonotype came up many times. The J gene is TRBJ2-2, the V gene TRBV5-1; D is uncertain. Trimming shortened V by 1 base and J by 4 bases, and 8 bases separated the two germline ends. From germline, CDR1 is SGHRS and CDR2 YFSETQ. CDR3 length: 14 residues. The CDR3 protein is CASSLSGSTGELFF. Written as DNA, the CDR3 is TGCGCCAGCAGCTTGTCGGGCTCCACCGGGGAGCTGTTTTTT.

The rearrangement joins TRBV4-2 to TRBJ1-1; TRBD1 might be the D (5 bases). The germline V gene encodes CDR1 LGHNA and CDR2 YNFKEQ. The germline V and J ends were trimmed by 5 bases and 1 base, with 11 bases remaining between them. The CDR3 sequence is 14 residues long. The CDR3 reads CASSWGRGNTEAFF. CDR3 bases: TGTGCCAGCAGCTGGGGACGGGGGAACACTGAAGCTTTCTTT.

This clonotype has a handful of counts. V gene TRBV11-3 combines with J gene TRBJ2-3, with 7 positions matching TRBD1. The CDR3 extends over 15 amino acids. Germline-derived CDR1 and CDR2 are SGHNT and YENEEA. J gave up 9 bases and V 1 base, and 10 bases lay outside the gene matches. This chain's CDR3 is CASSLGGQAQGTQYF. The CDR3 DNA reads as TGTGCCAGCAGCTTAGGAGGACAGGCACAGGGGACGCAGTATTTT. The variable domain in full, with the rest retrieved from reference TRBV11-3 and TRBJ2-3, is EAGVVQSPRYKIIEKKQPVAFWCNPISGHNTLYWYLQNLGQGPELLIRYENEEAVDDSQLPKDRFSAERLKGVDSTLKIQPAELGDSAVYLCASSLGGQAQGTQYFGPGTRLTVL.